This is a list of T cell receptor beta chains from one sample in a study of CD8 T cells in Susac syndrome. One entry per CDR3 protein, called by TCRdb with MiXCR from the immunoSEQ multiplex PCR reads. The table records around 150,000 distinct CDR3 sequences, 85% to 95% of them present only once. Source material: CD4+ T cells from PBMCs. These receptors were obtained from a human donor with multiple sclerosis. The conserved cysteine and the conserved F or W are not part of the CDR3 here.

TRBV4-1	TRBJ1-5	ASSQQGPSQPQH
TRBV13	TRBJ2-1	ASGGQLDNEQF
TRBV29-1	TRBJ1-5	SASAGGLHQPQH
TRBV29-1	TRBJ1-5	SVKGGFGQPQH
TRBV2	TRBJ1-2	ASSVGGSNYGYT
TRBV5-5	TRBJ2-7	ASSRDRDRSREQY
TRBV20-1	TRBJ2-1	SASLGLYNEQF
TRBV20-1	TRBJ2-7	SARRTVWGSEQY
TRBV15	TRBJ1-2	ATSRTGQRYYGYT
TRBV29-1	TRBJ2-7	SVVGVGSINYEQY
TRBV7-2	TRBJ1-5	ASSSQDRVGQPQH
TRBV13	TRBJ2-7	ASSLDRGYEQY
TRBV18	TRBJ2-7	ASSPPGTGRYEQY
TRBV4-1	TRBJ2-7	ASSRDRAFYEQY
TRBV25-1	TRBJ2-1	ASSGDVIRRSYNEQF
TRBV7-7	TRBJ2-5	ASSPTGAQETQY
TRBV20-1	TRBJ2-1	SARDQDGSTSYNEQF
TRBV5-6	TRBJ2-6	ASSETGKGANVLT
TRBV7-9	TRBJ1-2	ASSPRNGGYT
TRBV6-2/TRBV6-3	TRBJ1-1	ASSQRGRSEAF
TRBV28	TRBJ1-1	ASRGGGTGNTEAF
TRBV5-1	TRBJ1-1	ASSLEGSGLTEAF
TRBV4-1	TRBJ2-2	ASSFTSTAGELF
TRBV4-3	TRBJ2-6	ASSHTGSGANVLT
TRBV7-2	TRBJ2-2	ASSLVISRTGELF
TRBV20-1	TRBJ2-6	SARTPSGANVLT
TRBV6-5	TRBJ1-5	ASSSRANQPQH
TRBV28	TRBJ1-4	ASSFVEKLF
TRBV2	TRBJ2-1	ASNQRTSYNEQF
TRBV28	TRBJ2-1	ASSLLGYNEQF
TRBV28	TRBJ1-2	ASSLNPGGYT
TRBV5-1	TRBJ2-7	ASSAQQKPSYEQY
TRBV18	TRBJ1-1	ASSPDTEAF
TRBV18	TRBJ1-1	ASSSGVSNSVAEAF
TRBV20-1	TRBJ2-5	SARRPQGGETQY